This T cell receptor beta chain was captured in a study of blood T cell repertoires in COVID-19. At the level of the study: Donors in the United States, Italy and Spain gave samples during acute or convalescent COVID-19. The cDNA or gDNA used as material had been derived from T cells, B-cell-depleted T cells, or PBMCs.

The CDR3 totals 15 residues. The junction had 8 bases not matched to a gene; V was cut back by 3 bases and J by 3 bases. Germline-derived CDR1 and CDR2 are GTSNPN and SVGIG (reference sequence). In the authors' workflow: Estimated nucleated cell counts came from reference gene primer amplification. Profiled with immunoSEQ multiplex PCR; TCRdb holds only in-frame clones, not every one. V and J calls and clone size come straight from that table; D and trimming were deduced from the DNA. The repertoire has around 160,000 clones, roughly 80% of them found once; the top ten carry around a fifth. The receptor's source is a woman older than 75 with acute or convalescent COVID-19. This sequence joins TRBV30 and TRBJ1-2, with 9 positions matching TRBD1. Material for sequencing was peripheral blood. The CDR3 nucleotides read TGTGCCTGGAGACGCTGGACAGGGGCTGACTATGGCTACACCTTC. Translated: CAWRRWTGADYGYTF.